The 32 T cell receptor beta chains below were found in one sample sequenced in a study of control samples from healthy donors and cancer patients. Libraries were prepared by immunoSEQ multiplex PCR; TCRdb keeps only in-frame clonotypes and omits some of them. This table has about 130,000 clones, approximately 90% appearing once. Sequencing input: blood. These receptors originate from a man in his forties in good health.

The CDR3 region has the DNA TGTGCCAGCAGTCACCCCGGGAGGAACACTGAAGCTTTCTTT. Translation gives CASSHPGRNTEAFF. The gene calls are TRBV7-9 and TRBJ1-1; D call uncertain. Per germline, CDR1 SEHNR and CDR2 FQNEAQ (reference sequence). The CDR3 totals 14 residues. With 6 bases removed from V and 1 base from J, the gap between germline ends came to 12 bases.

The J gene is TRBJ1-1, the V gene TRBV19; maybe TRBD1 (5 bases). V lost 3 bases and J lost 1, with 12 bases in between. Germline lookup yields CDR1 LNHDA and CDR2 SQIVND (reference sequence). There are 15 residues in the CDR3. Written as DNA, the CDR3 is TGTGCCAGTAGTATTCAGGGAAGGGAGAACACTGAAGCTTTCTTT. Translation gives CASSIQGRENTEAFF.

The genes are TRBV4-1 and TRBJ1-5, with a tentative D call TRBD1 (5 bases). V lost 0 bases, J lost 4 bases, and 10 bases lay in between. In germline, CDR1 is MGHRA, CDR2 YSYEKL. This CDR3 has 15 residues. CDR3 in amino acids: CASSQDKNRNQPQHF. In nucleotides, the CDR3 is TGCGCCAGCAGCCAAGATAAAAACAGGAATCAGCCCCAGCATTTT.

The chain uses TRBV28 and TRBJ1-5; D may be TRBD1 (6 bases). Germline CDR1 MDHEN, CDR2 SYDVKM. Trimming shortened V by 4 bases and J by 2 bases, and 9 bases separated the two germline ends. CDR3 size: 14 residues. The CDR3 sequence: CASSSPGGNQPQHF. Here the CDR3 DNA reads TGTGCCAGCAGTTCGCCAGGGGGCAATCAGCCCCAGCATTTT.

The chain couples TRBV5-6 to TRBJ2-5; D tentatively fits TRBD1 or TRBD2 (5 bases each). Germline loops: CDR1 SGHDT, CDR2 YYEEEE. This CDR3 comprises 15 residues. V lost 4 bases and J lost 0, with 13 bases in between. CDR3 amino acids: CASSLGRVYQETQYF. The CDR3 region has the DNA TGTGCCAGCAGCCTGGGACGGGTGTACCAAGAGACCCAGTACTTC. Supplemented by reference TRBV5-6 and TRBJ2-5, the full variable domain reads DAGVTQSPTHLIKTRGQQVTLRCSPKSGHDTVSWYQQALGQGPQFIFQYYEEEERQRGNFPDRFSGHQFPNYSSELNVNALLLGDSALYLCASSLGRVYQETQYFGPGTRLLVL.

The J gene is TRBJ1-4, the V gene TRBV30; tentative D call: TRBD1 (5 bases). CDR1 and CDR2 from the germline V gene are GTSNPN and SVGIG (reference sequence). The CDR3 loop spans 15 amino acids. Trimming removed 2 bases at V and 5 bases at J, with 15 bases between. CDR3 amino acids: CAWSFGDSRNEKLFF. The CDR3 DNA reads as TGTGCCTGGAGTTTTGGAGACAGTCGGAATGAAAAACTGTTTTTT.

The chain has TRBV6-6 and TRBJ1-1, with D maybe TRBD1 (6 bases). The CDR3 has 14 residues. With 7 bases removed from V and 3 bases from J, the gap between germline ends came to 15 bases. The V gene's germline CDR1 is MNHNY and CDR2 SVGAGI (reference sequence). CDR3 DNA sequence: TGTGCCAGCATAGGGGGTAGGGGTGACACTGAAGCTTTCTTT. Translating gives CASIGGRGDTEAFF.

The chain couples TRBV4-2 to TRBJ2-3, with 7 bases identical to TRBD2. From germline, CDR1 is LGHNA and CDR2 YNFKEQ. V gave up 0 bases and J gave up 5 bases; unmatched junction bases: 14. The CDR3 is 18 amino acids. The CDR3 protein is CASSQEVIRAGVLDTQYF. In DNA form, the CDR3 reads TGTGCCAGCAGCCAAGAAGTGATCCGGGCGGGGGTTTTAGATACGCAGTATTTT.

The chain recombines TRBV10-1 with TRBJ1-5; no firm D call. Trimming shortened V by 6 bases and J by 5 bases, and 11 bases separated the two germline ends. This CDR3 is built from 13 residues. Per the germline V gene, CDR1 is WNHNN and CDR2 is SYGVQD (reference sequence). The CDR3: CASSFGVDQPQHF. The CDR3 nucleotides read TGCGCCAGCAGCTTCGGAGTTGATCAGCCCCAGCATTTT.

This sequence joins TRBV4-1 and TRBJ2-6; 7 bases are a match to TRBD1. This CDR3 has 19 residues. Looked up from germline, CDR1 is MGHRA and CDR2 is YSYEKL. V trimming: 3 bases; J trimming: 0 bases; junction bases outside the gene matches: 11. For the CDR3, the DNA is TGCGCCAGCAGCCACGCATACAGGGGCGGAAGCTCTGGGGCCAACGTCCTGACTTTC. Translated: CASSHAYRGGSSGANVLTF.

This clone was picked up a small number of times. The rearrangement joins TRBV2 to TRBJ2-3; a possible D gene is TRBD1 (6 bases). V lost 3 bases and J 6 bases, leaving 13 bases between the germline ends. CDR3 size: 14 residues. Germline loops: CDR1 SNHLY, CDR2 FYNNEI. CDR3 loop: CASSDHLGADTQYF. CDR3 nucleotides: TGTGCCAGCAGTGATCATCTGGGGGCGGATACGCAGTATTTT.

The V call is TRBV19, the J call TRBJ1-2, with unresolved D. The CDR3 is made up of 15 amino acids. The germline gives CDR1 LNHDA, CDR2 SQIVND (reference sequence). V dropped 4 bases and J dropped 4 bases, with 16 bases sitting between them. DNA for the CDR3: TGTGCCAGTAGTAAGCCGGGAGCCGGCGGCTATGGCTACACCTTC. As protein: CASSKPGAGGYGYTF.

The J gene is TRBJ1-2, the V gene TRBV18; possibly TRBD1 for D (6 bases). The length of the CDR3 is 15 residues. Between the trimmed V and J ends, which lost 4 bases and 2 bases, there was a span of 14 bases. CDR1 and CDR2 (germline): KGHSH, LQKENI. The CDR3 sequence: CASSLKTGPNYGYTF. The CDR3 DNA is TGTGCCAGCTCACTTAAGACAGGCCCAAACTATGGCTACACCTTC.

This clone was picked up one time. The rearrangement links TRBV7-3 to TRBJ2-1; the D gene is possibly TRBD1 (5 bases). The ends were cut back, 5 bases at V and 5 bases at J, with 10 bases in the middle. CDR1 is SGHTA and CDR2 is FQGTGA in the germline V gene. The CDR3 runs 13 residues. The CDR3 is CASSPGQNNEQFF. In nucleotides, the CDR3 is TGTGCCAGCAGCCCCGGACAAAACAATGAGCAGTTCTTC.

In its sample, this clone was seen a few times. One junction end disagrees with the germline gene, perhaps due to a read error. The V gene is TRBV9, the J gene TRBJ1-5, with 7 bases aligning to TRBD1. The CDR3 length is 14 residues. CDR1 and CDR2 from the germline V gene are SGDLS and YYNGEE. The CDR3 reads CASSVGGGSQHQHF. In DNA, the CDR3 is TGTGCCAGCAGCGTTGGAGGGGGCTCTCAGCACCAGCATTTT. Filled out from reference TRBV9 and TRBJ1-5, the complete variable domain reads DSGVTQTPKHLITATGQRVTLRCSPRSGDLSVYWYQQSLDQGLQFLIQYYNGEERAKGNILERFSAQQFPDLHSELNLSSLELGDSALYFCASSVGGGSQHQHFGDGTRLSIL.

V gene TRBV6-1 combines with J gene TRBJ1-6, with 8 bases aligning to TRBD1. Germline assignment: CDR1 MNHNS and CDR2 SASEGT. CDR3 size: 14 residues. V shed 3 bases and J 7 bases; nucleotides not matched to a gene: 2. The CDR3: CASSDRQGNSPLHF. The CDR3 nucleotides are TGTGCCAGCAGTGATAGACAGGGGAATTCACCCCTCCACTTT.

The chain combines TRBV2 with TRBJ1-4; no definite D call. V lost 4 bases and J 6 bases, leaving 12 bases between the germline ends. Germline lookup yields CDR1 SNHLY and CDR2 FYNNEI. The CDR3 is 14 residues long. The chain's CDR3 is CASSGLSGDEKLFF. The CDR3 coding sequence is TGTGCCAGCAGTGGCTTGTCAGGCGATGAAAAACTGTTTTTT.

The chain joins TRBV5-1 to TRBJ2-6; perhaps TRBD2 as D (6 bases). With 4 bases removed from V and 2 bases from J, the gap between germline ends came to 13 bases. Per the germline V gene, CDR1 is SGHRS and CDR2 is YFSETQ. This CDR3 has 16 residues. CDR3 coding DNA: TGCGCCAGCAGCCACGCTGGAGGGGCTGGGGCCAACGTCCTGACTTTC. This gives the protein CASSHAGGAGANVLTF.

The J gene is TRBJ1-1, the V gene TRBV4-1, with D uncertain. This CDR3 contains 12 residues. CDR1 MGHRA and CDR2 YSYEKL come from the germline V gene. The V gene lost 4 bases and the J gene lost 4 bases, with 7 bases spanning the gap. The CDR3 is CASSPDGTEAFF. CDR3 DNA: TGCGCCAGCAGCCCGGACGGCACTGAAGCTTTCTTT.

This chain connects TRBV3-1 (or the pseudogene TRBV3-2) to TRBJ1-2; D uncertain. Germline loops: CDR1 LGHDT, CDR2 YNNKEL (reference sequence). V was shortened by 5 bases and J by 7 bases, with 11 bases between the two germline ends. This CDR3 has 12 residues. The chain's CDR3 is CASSSTIFGYTF. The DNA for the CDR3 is TGTGCCAGCAGCTCAACTATTTTTGGCTACACCTTC.

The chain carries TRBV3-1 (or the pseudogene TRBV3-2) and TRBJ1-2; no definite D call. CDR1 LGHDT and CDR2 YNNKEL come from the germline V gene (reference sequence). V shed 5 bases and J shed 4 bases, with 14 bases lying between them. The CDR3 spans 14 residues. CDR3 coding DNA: TGTGCCAGCAGCTCCACTGTGGACGCCTATGGCTACACCTTC. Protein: CASSSTVDAYGYTF.

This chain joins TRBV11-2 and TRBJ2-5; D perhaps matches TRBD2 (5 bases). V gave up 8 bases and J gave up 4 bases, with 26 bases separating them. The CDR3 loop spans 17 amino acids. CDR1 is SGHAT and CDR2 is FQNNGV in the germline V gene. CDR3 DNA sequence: TGTGCCAGCGGCCCTACTAGAGGGAGTTTCGCGGGAGAGACCCAGTACTTC. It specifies CASGPTRGSFAGETQYF.

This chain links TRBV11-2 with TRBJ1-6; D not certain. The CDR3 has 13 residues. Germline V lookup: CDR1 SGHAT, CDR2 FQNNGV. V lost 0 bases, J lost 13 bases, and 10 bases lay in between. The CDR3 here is CASSLDQRVPLHF. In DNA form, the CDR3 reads TGTGCCAGCAGCTTAGATCAGAGGGTTCCCCTCCACTTT.

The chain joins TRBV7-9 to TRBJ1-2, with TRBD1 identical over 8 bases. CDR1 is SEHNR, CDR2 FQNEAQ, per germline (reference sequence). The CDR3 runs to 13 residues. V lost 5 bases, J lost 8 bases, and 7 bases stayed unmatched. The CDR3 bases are TGTGCCAGCAGCCCAGGGGGCGCGGGCGGCTACACCTTC. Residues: CASSPGGAGGYTF.

CDR3 sequence: CAIMMGSGGGYTF. The CDR3 DNA follows: TGTGCCATCATGATGGGGTCAGGAGGAGGCTACACCTTC. The chain has TRBV19 and TRBJ1-2; D gene ambiguous. Germline values: CDR1 LNHDA, CDR2 SQIVND (reference sequence). There are 13 residues in the CDR3. V lost 10 bases and J 8 bases, leaving 20 bases between the germline ends.

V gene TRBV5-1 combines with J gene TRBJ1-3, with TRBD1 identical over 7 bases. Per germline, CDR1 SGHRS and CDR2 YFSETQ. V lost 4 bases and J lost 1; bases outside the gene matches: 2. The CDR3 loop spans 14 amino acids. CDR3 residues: CASSRTGSGNTIYF. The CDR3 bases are TGCGCCAGCAGCAGGACAGGATCTGGAAACACCATATATTTT.

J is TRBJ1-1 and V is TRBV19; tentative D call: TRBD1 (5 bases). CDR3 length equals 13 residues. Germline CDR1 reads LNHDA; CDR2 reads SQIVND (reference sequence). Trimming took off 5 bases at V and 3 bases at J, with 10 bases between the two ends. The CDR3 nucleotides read TGTGCCAGTAGTGGGACTCAGGACACTGAAGCTTTCTTT. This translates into CASSGTQDTEAFF. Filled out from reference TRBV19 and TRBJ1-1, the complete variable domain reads DGGITQSPKYLFRKEGQNVTLSCEQNLNHDAMYWYRQDPGQGLRLIYYSQIVNDFQKGDIAEGYSVSREKKESFPLTVTSAQKNPTAFYLCASSGTQDTEAFFGQGTRLTVV.

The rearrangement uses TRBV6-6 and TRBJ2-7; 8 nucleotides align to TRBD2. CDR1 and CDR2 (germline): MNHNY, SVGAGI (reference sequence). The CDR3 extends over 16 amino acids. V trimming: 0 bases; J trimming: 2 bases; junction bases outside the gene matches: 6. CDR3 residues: CASSYSAGGPTYEQYF. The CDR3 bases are TGTGCCAGCAGTTACTCGGCGGGGGGCCCAACCTACGAGCAGTACTTC.

For the CDR3, the DNA is TGTGCCAGCGGGCAGGGTATGAACACTGAAGCTTTCTTT. Its translation is CASGQGMNTEAFF. This sequence joins TRBV6-5 and TRBJ1-1, with D perhaps matching TRBD1 (5 bases). V was cut by 8 bases and J by 0 bases, with 10 bases left in between. Germline V gene lookup returns CDR1 MNHEY and CDR2 SVGAGI. The CDR3 is 13 amino acids.

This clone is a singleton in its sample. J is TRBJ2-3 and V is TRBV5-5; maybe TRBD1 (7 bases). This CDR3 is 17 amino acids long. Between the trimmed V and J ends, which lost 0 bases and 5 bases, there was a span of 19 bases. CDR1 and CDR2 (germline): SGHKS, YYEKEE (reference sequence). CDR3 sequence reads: CASSLARGAVLLDTQYF. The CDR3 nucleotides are TGTGCCAGCAGCTTGGCCAGGGGGGCCGTTTTACTAGATACGCAGTATTTT.

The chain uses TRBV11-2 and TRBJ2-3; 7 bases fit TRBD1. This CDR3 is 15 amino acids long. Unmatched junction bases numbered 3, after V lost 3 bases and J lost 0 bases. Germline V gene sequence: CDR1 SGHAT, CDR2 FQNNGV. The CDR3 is CASSLGQSSTDTQYF. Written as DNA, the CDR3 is TGTGCCAGCAGCTTGGGACAGAGTAGCACAGATACGCAGTATTTT. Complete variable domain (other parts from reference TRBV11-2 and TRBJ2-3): EAGVAQSPRYKIIEKRQSVAFWCNPISGHATLYWYQQILGQGPKLLIQFQNNGVVDDSQLPKDRFSAERLKGVDSTLKIQPAKLEDSAVYLCASSLGQSSTDTQYFGPGTRLTVL.

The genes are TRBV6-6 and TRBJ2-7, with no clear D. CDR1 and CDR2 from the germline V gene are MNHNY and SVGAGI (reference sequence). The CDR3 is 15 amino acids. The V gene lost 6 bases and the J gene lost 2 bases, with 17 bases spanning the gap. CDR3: CASSDPTVPAYEQYF. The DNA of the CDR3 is TGTGCCAGCAGCGACCCCACCGTTCCAGCCTACGAGCAGTACTTC.